The 28 T cell receptor beta chains listed next were all sequenced from one sample in a study of Graves' ophthalmopathy and Graves' hyperthyroidism. Amplification of TCR beta CDR3 regions used RNA transcripts. First-round RT-PCR relied on HTBI primers, and a second-round multiplex PCR came next. Each CDR3 protein gets one entry after TCRdb re-called the multiplex PCR reads with MiXCR. The repertoire holds about 550,000 distinct CDR3 sequences, about two fifths seen once, with over 3.5% in the top ten. What was sequenced was peripheral blood or thyroid tissue (not recorded which). These receptors were taken from an adult man with Graves' hyperthyroidism.

J is TRBJ2-3 and V is TRBV20-1; D is undetermined. From germline, CDR1 is DFQATT and CDR2 SNEGSKA (reference sequence). The CDR3 length is 15 residues. The V end was cut by 4 bases, the J end by 0 bases, with 14 bases between. CDR3 loop: CSATAPITSTDTQYF. DNA of the CDR3: TGCAGTGCTACGGCTCCAATTACTAGCACAGATACGCAGTATTTT.

As to this clonotype: Being one base from a much bigger clone, this may be a read error. This sequence joins TRBV12-3 or TRBV12-4 and TRBJ1-4; no clear D gene. This CDR3 spans 14 amino acids. V lost 1 base and J 8 bases, leaving 11 bases between the germline ends. CDR3 DNA: TGTGCCAGCAGTTTAGATCCCGGAAGCGAAAAACTGTTTTTT. It is translated as CASSLDPGSEKLFF.

Written as DNA, the CDR3 is TGTGCCAGCAGCCCGACGGGGAGGGGGACTGGTTCAACTAATGAAAAACTGTTTTTT. This translates into CASSPTGRGTGSTNEKLFF. V gene TRBV7-3 combines with J gene TRBJ1-4; the D gene is possibly TRBD1 (6 bases). From germline, CDR1 is SGHTA and CDR2 FQGTGA. This CDR3 has 19 amino acids. V was pared by 5 bases and J by 0 bases, with 22 bases between. Drawing the rest from reference TRBV7-3 and TRBJ1-4, the complete variable domain is GAGVSQTPSNKVTEKGKYVELRCDPISGHTALYWYRQSLGQGPEFLIYFQGTGAADDSGLPNDRFFAVRPEGSVSTLKIQRTERGDSAVYLCASSPTGRGTGSTNEKLFFGSGTQLSVL.

The CDR3, as DNA: TGTGCCAGCAGCTTGGGAGGGTGGGAGCTGTTTTTT. It specifies CASSLGGWELFF. The V gene is TRBV7-3, the J gene TRBJ2-2; the match to TRBD2 covers 7 bases. Germline V lookup: CDR1 SGHTA, CDR2 FQGTGA. This CDR3 region has 12 residues. V gave up 3 bases and J gave up 9 bases; unmatched junction bases: 1.

This clonotype has a count of ten or more. This chain connects TRBV6-5 to TRBJ2-5; maybe TRBD2 (7 bases). V was shortened by 8 bases and J by 2 bases, with 12 bases between the two germline ends. CDR1 MNHEY and CDR2 SVGAGI come from the germline V gene. The CDR3 sequence is 13 residues long. The CDR3 DNA follows: TGTGCCAGCGGGGGGGCCTATCAAGAGACCCAGTACTTC. This encodes CASGGAYQETQYF.

This clonotype has at least ten counts. The chain couples TRBV19 to TRBJ2-5, with a weak D call TRBD1 (6 bases). V lost 3 bases and J 2 bases, leaving 10 bases between the germline ends. This CDR3 comprises 14 residues. CDR1 is LNHDA and CDR2 is SQIVND in the germline V gene (reference sequence). The CDR3 protein is CASSIWDKQETQYF. As DNA, the CDR3 is TGTGCCAGTAGTATTTGGGACAAGCAAGAGACCCAGTACTTC. The whole variable domain, remainder taken from reference TRBV19 and TRBJ2-5, is DGGITQSPKYLFRKEGQNVTLSCEQNLNHDAMYWYRQDPGQGLRLIYYSQIVNDFQKGDIAEGYSVSREKKESFPLTVTSAQKNPTAFYLCASSIWDKQETQYFGPGTRLLVL.

This clonotype was found many times. The J gene is TRBJ1-2, the V gene TRBV7-9, with a possible D match to TRBD1 (5 bases). Germline V gene data show CDR1 as SEHNR and CDR2 as FQNEAQ (reference sequence). V lost 5 bases to trimming and J lost 3 bases, with 13 bases between them. The CDR3 is 14 residues long. CDR3 amino acids: CASSTDSYYYGYTF. The CDR3 nucleotides read TGTGCCAGCAGCACCGACAGTTACTACTATGGCTACACCTTC.

Note on this clonotype: A much larger clone lies one base from this, so it may be a read error. This chain links TRBV10-3 with TRBJ1-1; no firm D call. This CDR3 is built from 17 residues. Germline assignment: CDR1 ENHRY and CDR2 SYGVKD. The CDR3 DNA sequence: TGTGCCAGCAGTGAAATTCGGGCAGCTCGACCGAACACTGAAGCTTTCTTT. Translated: CASSEIRAARPNTEAFF.

The chain recombines TRBV6-6 with TRBJ1-6, with D unresolved. V was shortened by 5 bases and J by 0 bases, with 8 bases between the two germline ends. This CDR3 comprises 15 residues. In germline, CDR1 is MNHNY, CDR2 SVGAGI (reference sequence). The CDR3 region has the DNA TGTGCCAGCAGTCGTCAGAGCTCCTATAATTCACCCCTCCACTTT. Translation gives CASSRQSSYNSPLHF.

On this clonotype itself: The CDR3 does not close with the conserved phenylalanine or tryptophan, likely indicating a read error. The chain joins TRBV12-3 or TRBV12-4 to TRBJ1-4, with 7 bases identical to TRBD1. This CDR3 contains 14 residues. V lost 6 bases to trimming and J lost 3 bases; unmatched junction nucleotides: 4. The CDR3 loop reads CASSKGASNEKLFS. The CDR3 DNA follows: TGTGCCAGCAGCAAGGGGGCGTCTAATGAAAAACTGTTTTCT.

A few counts support this clonotype. The genes are TRBV30 and TRBJ1-1; 8 nucleotides match TRBD1. The CDR3 sequence is 11 residues long. The trim removed 3 bases at V and 7 bases at J, leaving 1 base unmatched. Germline-derived CDR1 and CDR2 are GTSNPN and SVGIG (reference sequence). The CDR3 coding sequence is TGTGCCTGGAGCAGGGGGCTTGAAGCTTTCTTT. As protein: CAWSRGLEAFF.

This clonotype has at least ten counts. The chain has TRBV6-5 and TRBJ1-1; D might be TRBD1 (5 bases). The V gene's germline CDR1 is MNHEY and CDR2 SVGAGI. CDR3 length: 14 amino acids. V was clipped by 2 bases and J by 5 bases, with 12 bases between them. Here the CDR3 DNA reads TGTGCCAGCAGTTACCCTAGGGGCCGAACTGAAGCTTTCTTT. This codes for CASSYPRGRTEAFF.

The J gene is TRBJ2-5, the V gene TRBV20-1, with 12 bases aligning to TRBD1. Germline CDR1 reads DFQATT; CDR2 reads SNEGSKA (reference sequence). V trimming: 6 bases; J trimming: 11 bases; junction bases outside the gene matches: 13. CDR3 size: 14 residues. The CDR3 nucleotides are TGCAGTGCGGAAGGGGACAGGGGGCAAGATACGCAGTACTTC. Protein: CSAEGDRGQDTQYF.

The V call is TRBV11-2, the J call TRBJ1-2; 11 bases are shared with TRBD1. The CDR3 consists of 14 residues. After removal of 3 bases from V and 8 bases from J, the junction contained 5 bases not matched to a gene. Germline-derived CDR1 and CDR2 are SGHAT and FQNNGV. The CDR3 sequence is CASSLGQGEGGYTF. CDR3 DNA: TGTGCCAGCAGCTTGGGACAGGGGGAAGGGGGCTACACCTTC. The full variable domain, rest sourced from reference TRBV11-2 and TRBJ1-2, is EAGVAQSPRYKIIEKRQSVAFWCNPISGHATLYWYQQILGQGPKLLIQFQNNGVVDDSQLPKDRFSAERLKGVDSTLKIQPAKLEDSAVYLCASSLGQGEGGYTFGSGTRLTVV.

This clonotype was seen at least ten times. The chain has TRBV5-8 and TRBJ2-7; TRBD2 aligns across 7 bases. The CDR3 spans 14 residues. Unmatched junction bases numbered 4, after V lost 0 bases and J lost 4 bases. Per germline, CDR1 SGHTS and CDR2 YDEGEE. The CDR3: CASSLGGSRYEQYF. CDR3 nucleotide sequence: TGTGCCAGCAGCTTGGGCGGGAGTAGGTACGAGCAGTACTTC.

The chain links TRBV7-2 to TRBJ2-7; D gene unclear. V lost 0 bases and J 3 bases, leaving 9 bases between the germline ends. This CDR3 comprises 14 residues. Germline CDR1 reads SGHTA; CDR2 reads FQGNSA. The CDR3 sequence is CASSLALSVYEQYF. The DNA for the CDR3 is TGTGCCAGCAGCTTAGCGCTCTCCGTCTACGAGCAGTACTTC.

The chain uses TRBV6-1 and TRBJ2-2, with D perhaps TRBD1 (6 bases). The CDR3 length is 16 residues. V was cut by 5 bases and J by 1 base, with 14 bases left in between. Per the germline V gene, CDR1 is MNHNS and CDR2 is SASEGT. The CDR3: CASSLKAGVNTGELFF. DNA for the CDR3: TGTGCCAGCAGTCTTAAAGCAGGGGTGAACACCGGGGAGCTGTTTTTT.

V usage is TRBV20-1 and J usage is TRBJ1-2, with D possibly matching TRBD1 (5 bases). The V gene lost 5 bases and the J gene lost 0 bases, with 13 bases spanning the gap. This CDR3 comprises 14 residues. Germline CDR1 DFQATT, CDR2 SNEGSKA (reference sequence). The CDR3 reads CSAAPGPSNYGYTF. The CDR3 DNA follows: TGCAGTGCTGCCCCGGGACCGTCTAACTATGGCTACACCTTC.

This clonotype was counted at least ten times. The chain combines TRBV7-9 with TRBJ2-5; D is possibly TRBD1 or TRBD2 (5 bases each). V was shortened by 7 bases and J by 5 bases, with 14 bases between the two germline ends. The germline V gene has CDR1 SEHNR and CDR2 FQNEAQ (reference sequence). CDR3 size: 13 residues. CDR3 in DNA: TGTGCCAGCATCCCATCGGGGCGGGAGACCCAGTACTTC. Amino acid sequence: CASIPSGRETQYF.

The sample holds a few counts of this clonotype. The rearrangement joins TRBV30 to TRBJ2-2; D could derive from TRBD1 or TRBD2 (5 bases each). This CDR3 spans 16 amino acids. Germline lookup yields CDR1 GTSNPN and CDR2 SVGIG (reference sequence). The V end was cut by 0 bases, the J end by 2 bases, with 13 bases between. The CDR3 loop reads CAWSVRGRINTGELFF. CDR3 nucleotides: TGTGCCTGGAGTGTGAGGGGACGCATCAACACCGGGGAGCTGTTTTTT.

The chain employs TRBV7-9 and TRBJ2-3; tentatively, D is TRBD1 (6 bases). Trimming cost V 5 bases and J 1 base, with 16 bases left between them. The germline CDR1 and CDR2 sequences are SEHNR and FQNEAQ (reference sequence). This CDR3 is 16 amino acids long. The CDR3 bases are TGTGCCAGCAGCCGTCCCCCTCCAGGGGGCACAGATACGCAGTATTTT. Its protein is CASSRPPPGGTDTQYF.

The chain couples TRBV7-9 to TRBJ2-6, with a tentative D call TRBD2 (6 bases). Germline assignment: CDR1 SEHNR and CDR2 FQNEAQ (reference sequence). The CDR3 runs to 14 residues. V was cut by 3 bases and J by 5 bases, with 8 bases left in between. The CDR3 sequence: CASSFRGRANVLTF. The CDR3, as DNA: TGTGCCAGCAGCTTCCGGGGGAGGGCCAACGTCCTGACTTTC. Complete variable domain (other parts from reference TRBV7-9 and TRBJ2-6): DTGVSQNPRHKITKRGQNVTFRCDPISEHNRLYWYRQTLGQGPEFLTYFQNEAQLEKSRLLSDRFSAERPKGSFSTLEIQRTEQGDSAMYLCASSFRGRANVLTFGAGSRLTVL.

The chain combines TRBV24-1 with TRBJ2-2, with D perhaps being TRBD1 or TRBD2 (5 bases each). Germline CDR1 reads KGHDR; CDR2 reads SFDVKD. The CDR3 contains 16 residues. V was pared by 4 bases and J by 6 bases, with 17 bases between. The DNA for the CDR3 is TGTGCCACCAGTGAATCGGGACCTATATTTTCCGGGGAGCTGTTTTTT. Its translation: CATSESGPIFSGELFF.

This clonotype was seen a few times. The chain combines TRBV2 with TRBJ1-5; possible D gene TRBD1, 5 bases. The CDR3 is 16 residues long. The V gene lost 6 bases and the J gene lost 4 bases, with 19 bases spanning the gap. In germline, CDR1 is SNHLY, CDR2 FYNNEI. The CDR3 is CASSRGWQELNQPQHF. Here the CDR3 DNA reads TGTGCCAGCAGCCGGGGGTGGCAGGAATTGAATCAGCCCCAGCATTTT.

The V call is TRBV27, the J call TRBJ2-5; TRBD1 matches at 7 bases. The CDR3 is 19 amino acids. Germline V CDR1 and CDR2: MNHEY, SMNVEV (reference sequence). With V trimmed by 4 bases and J by 5 bases, 22 bases remained unmatched. Written as DNA, the CDR3 is TGTGCCAGCAGTTCTTACCGACGAAAGGGGGCGAGGTCAGCCGAGACCCAGTACTTC. Translation: CASSSYRRKGARSAETQYF.

This clonotype appeared many times. The genes are TRBV2 and TRBJ1-2; D unclear. CDR3 size: 14 residues. Germline V CDR1 and CDR2: SNHLY, FYNNEI. V was cut by 9 bases and J by 4 bases, with 18 bases left in between. The CDR3 nucleotides are TGTGCCAGAACCGCAGGCCCCCAAGGCTATGGCTACACCTTC. Amino acids: CARTAGPQGYGYTF.

Many counts were recorded for this clonotype. The chain carries TRBV12-3 or TRBV12-4 and TRBJ1-1, with 7 bases that match TRBD1. The CDR3 consists of 14 residues. V was pared by 7 bases and J by 3 bases, with 8 bases of the junction left unmatched. The CDR3 nucleotides are TGTGCCAGCACCCCCGACAGGGCGGACACTGAAGCTTTCTTT. It specifies CASTPDRADTEAFF.

There are many counts of this clonotype. The chain uses TRBV6-5 and TRBJ1-2; unclear D gene. Germline values: CDR1 MNHEY, CDR2 SVGAGI. CDR3 length equals 17 residues. Between the trimmed V and J ends, which lost 2 bases and 0 bases, there was a span of 16 bases. CDR3 in DNA: TGTGCCAGCAGTTACGCGAGCGGGTTGGGAGCTAACTATGGCTACACCTTC. This codes for CASSYASGLGANYGYTF.